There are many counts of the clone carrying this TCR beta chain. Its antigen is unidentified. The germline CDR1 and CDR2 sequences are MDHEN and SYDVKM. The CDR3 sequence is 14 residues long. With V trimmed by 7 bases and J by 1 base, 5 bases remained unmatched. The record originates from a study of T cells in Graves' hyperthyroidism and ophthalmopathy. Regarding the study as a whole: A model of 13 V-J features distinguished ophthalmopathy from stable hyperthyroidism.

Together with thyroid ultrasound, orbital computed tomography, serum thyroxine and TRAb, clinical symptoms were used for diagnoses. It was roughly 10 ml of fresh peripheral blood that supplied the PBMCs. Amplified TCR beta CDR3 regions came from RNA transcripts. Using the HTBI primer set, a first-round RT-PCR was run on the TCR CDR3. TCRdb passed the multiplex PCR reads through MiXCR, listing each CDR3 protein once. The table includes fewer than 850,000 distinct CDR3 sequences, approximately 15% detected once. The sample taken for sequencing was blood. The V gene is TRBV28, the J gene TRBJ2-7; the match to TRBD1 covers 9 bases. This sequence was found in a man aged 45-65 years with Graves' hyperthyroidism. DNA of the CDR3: TGTGCCAGCATCCGGGACAGGGAATCCTACGAGCAGTACTTC. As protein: CASIRDRESYEQYF.